This TCR beta chain was identified in a study of Graves' ophthalmopathy and Graves' hyperthyroidism. The study amplified TCR beta CDR3 regions using RNA transcripts. First-round RT-PCR used HTBI primers; second-round multiplex PCR followed. MiXCR was run by TCRdb on the multiplex PCR reads, yielding one entry per CDR3 protein. The sample has hundreds of thousands of distinct CDR3 sequences, roughly 20% seen once. CDR3 length: 12 residues. The V and J ends lost 7 bases and 5 bases respectively, with 11 bases between them. From germline, CDR1 is MNHNS and CDR2 SASEGT. This clonotype was counted at least ten times.

Sequencing was done on a sample of peripheral blood. V gene TRBV6-1 combines with J gene TRBJ1-1, with a possible D match to TRBD1 (5 bases). The source is a woman aged 18-29 years with stable Graves' hyperthyroidism. CDR3 loop: CASIWGGTEAFF. The CDR3 DNA reads TGTGCCAGCATCTGGGGGGGAACTGAAGCTTTCTTT.